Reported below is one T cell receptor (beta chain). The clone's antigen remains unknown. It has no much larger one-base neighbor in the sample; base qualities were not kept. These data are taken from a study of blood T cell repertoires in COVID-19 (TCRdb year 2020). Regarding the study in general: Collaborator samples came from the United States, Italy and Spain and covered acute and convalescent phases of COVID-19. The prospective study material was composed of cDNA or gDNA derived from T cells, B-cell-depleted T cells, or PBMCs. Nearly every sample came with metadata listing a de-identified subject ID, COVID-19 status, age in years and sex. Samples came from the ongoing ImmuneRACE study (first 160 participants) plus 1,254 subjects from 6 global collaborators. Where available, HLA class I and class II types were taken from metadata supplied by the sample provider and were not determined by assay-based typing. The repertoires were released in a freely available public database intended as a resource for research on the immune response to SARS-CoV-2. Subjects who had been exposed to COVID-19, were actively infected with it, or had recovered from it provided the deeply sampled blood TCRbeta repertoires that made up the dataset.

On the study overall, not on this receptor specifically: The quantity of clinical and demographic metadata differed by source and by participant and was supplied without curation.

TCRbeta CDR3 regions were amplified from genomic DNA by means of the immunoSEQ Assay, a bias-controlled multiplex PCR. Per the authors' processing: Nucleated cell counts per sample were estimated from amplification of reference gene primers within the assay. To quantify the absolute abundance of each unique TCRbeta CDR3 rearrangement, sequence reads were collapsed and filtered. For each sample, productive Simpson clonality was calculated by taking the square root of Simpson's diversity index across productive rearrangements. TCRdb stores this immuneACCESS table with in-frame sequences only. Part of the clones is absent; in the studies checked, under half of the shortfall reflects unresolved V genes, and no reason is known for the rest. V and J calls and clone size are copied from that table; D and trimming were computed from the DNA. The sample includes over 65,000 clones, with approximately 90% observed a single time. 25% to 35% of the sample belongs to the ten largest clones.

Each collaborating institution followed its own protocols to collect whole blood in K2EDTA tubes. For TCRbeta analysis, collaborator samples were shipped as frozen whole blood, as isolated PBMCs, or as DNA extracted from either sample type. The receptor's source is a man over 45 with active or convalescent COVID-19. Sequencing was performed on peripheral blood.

CDR3 sequence: CASSWDIETQYF. Here is the DNA: TGTGCCAGCAGTTGGGACATCGAGACCCAGTACTTC. The chain uses TRBV6-5 and TRBJ2-5; the best D guess is TRBD1, with 6 bases matching. The CDR3 contains 12 residues, cysteine and phenylalanine counted. The retained sequence is limited to the CDR3, 36 bases, with the frame set at the first base. V lost 4 bases and J lost 5 bases; the stretch between them is 8 bases long. The germline V gene sets CDR1 to MNHEY and CDR2 to SVGAGI.